These T cell receptor beta chains were read from a single sample in a study of response to subunit inactivated influenza vaccine. TCRdb re-derived calls from the RT-PCR reads in MiXCR, one entry per CDR3 protein. Among approximately 520,000 distinct CDR3 sequences listed, more than 15% were seen once. The specimen was CD4+ T cells sorted from PBMCs, collected less than 25 months after vaccination. The origin of the receptors is a man in his fifties or sixties who received an inactivated influenza vaccine. The CDR3 runs from the conserved cysteine through the conserved F or W. D genes are given only for firm matches. The size of a clone is reported for some rows only, either as once, few or many, or as a class for expanded clones.

abundance	d_gene	j_gene	v_gene	CDR3nt	CDR3aa
NA	NA	TRBJ1-5	TRBV12-3/TRBV12-4	TGTGCCAGCAGTTTAGCGTCTGGACCCCAGCATTTT	CASSLASGPQHF
many	NA	TRBJ2-7	TRBV12-3/TRBV12-4	TGTGCCAGCAGTTCCACCAGGGGGGAGGCCTCCTACGAGCAGTACTTC	CASSSTRGEASYEQYF
few	NA	TRBJ2-1	TRBV7-8	TGTGCCAGCAGCGCCGGGCCAAGGTCCTACAATGAGCAGTTCTTC	CASSAGPRSYNEQFF
NA	TRBD1	TRBJ1-1	TRBV15	TGTGCCACCAGCTACAGGACAGGTGGCCTGAACACTGAAGCTTTCTTT	CATSYRTGGLNTEAFF
many	NA	TRBJ2-6	TRBV7-8	TGTGCCAGCAGCTTAGTGAGACGGGAGTGGCGCTCTGGGGCCAACGTCCTGACTTTC	CASSLVRREWRSGANVLTF
NA	TRBD2	TRBJ2-1	TRBV5-1	TGCGCCAGCAGCTCGGGCCCGCCCGGGACTAGCGACAATGAGCAGTTCTTC	CASSSGPPGTSDNEQFF
NA	NA	TRBJ2-3	TRBV4-3	TGCGCCAGCAGCAGCTACCCGAGGGGGAGTAGCACAGATACGCAGTATTTT	CASSSYPRGSSTDTQYF
few	NA	TRBJ1-4	TRBV5-1	TGCGCCAGCAGCTTGACGACGGGGAGCGAAAAACTGTTTTTT	CASSLTTGSEKLFF
few	NA	TRBJ2-6	TRBV20-1	TGCAGTGCCGAATTGGGGGGACAGCTTTCTGGGGCCAACGTCCTGACTTTC	CSAELGGQLSGANVLTF
NA	NA	TRBJ1-2	TRBV24-1	TGTGCCACCAGTGCAGGGGCTGGGTATGGCTACACCTTC	CATSAGAGYGYTF
NA	TRBD1	TRBJ2-7	TRBV6-1	TGTGCCAGCAAGCTCGGGACAGACAATTTTTACGAGCAGTACTTC	CASKLGTDNFYEQYF
NA	NA	TRBJ2-1	TRBV4-1	TGCGCCAGCAGCCAAGACCCCCCACCGAGGGGCCTTCGGGCTTTACGCGACAATGAGCAGTTCTTC	CASSQDPPPRGLRALRDNEQFF
few	TRBD1	TRBJ2-7	TRBV5-1	TGCGCCAGCAGCGGATGGACAGGGGTCCACGAGCAGTACTTC	CASSGWTGVHEQYF
NA	TRBD2	TRBJ2-1	TRBV6-2/TRBV6-3	TGTGCCAGCAGTTACGGACTAGCCTACAATGAGCAGTTCTTC	CASSYGLAYNEQFF
NA	TRBD1	TRBJ2-3	TRBV6-2/TRBV6-3	TGTGCCAGCAGCCCTGGGACAGTCCTGAATACGCAGTATTTT	CASSPGTVLNTQYF
few	TRBD2	TRBJ2-5	TRBV29-1	TGCAGCGTTATGCCCAGCGGGGCGGGGGAGACCCAGTACTTC	CSVMPSGAGETQYF
many	TRBD2	TRBJ2-1	TRBV5-1	TGCGCCAGCAGCCTCGGGGTAGCGGGACTCAATGAGCAGTTCTTC	CASSLGVAGLNEQFF
once	NA	TRBJ1-1	TRBV29-1	TGCAGCGTTGGAACAGGGACGAACACTGAAGCTTTCTTT	CSVGTGTNTEAFF
few	TRBD1	TRBJ2-3	TRBV5-1	TGCGCCAGCAGCGCCGGGACAGGGGGCGCAGATACGCAGTATTTT	CASSAGTGGADTQYF
NA	NA	TRBJ1-2	TRBV29-1	TGCAGCGTTGACACAGGCCTAGGATACACCTTC	CSVDTGLGYTF
NA	TRBD2	TRBJ2-7	TRBV20-1	TGCAGTGTTTCATCACTAGCGGGATCCGACGAGCAGTACTTC	CSVSSLAGSDEQYF
few	TRBD2	TRBJ2-7	TRBV28	TGTGCCAGCGTGGGGGCTAGCGGGTCCTACGAGCAGTACTTC	CASVGASGSYEQYF
many	TRBD2	TRBJ2-3	TRBV29-1	TGCAGCGTTGAAGCTGGAGCGGGGGGTAGTACGCAGTATTTT	CSVEAGAGGSTQYF
many	NA	TRBJ2-3	TRBV11-2	TGTGCCAGCAGCCGGACCCTAGATACGCAGTATTTT	CASSRTLDTQYF
few	NA	TRBJ1-3	TRBV30	TGTGCCTGGAAGGGATCTGGAAACACCATATATTTT	CAWKGSGNTIYF
many	NA	TRBJ2-3	TRBV6-2/TRBV6-3	TGTGCCAGCAGTTACGTCTACGGCACAGATACGCAGTATTTT	CASSYVYGTDTQYF
NA	NA	TRBJ1-1	TRBV27	TGTGCCAGCAGTTTATCAGGGGGTATGACTGAAGCTTTCTTT	CASSLSGGMTEAFF
many	NA	TRBJ2-5	TRBV6-6	TGTGCCAGCAGTGGTAAAGAGACCCAGTACTTC	CASSGKETQYF
many	NA	TRBJ2-4	TRBV5-1	TGCGCCAGCAGCTTGCGTATTACGTCCGGGAAGGGATCAGCCAAAAACATTCAGTACTTC	CASSLRITSGKGSAKNIQYF
NA	NA	TRBJ1-6	TRBV18	TGTGCCAGCTCACCCAACCTCGCCAGGGCGGGTAATTCACCCCTCCACTTT	CASSPNLARAGNSPLHF
NA	TRBD2	TRBJ2-5	TRBV5-1	TGCGCCAGCAGGGCTAGCGGGAGATTTCGAGAGACCCAGTACTTC	CASRASGRFRETQYF
NA	NA	TRBJ2-1	TRBV5-4	TGTGCCAGCAGCTTTGTAAATGAGCAGTTCTTC	CASSFVNEQFF
NA	TRBD1	TRBJ2-3	TRBV7-3	TGTGCCAGCAGCCCCACAGGGGGCCTTACGCAGTATTTT	CASSPTGGLTQYF
few	NA	TRBJ1-1	TRBV4-3	TGCGCCAGCAGCCAAGGTTCGGAGCGGGACACCACGAACACTGAAGCTTTCTTT	CASSQGSERDTTNTEAFF
NA	NA	TRBJ1-5	TRBV7-9	TGTGCCAGCAGCTTACAGGGCCAGCCCCAGCATTTT	CASSLQGQPQHF
few	NA	TRBJ2-3	TRBV4-2	TGTGCCAGCAGCCAAGTACGACAGAGCACAGATACGCAGTATTTT	CASSQVRQSTDTQYF
NA	NA	TRBJ2-3	TRBV25-1	TGTGCCAGCAGTCCGGGGATCCCTCCAGATACGCAGTATTTT	CASSPGIPPDTQYF
NA	NA	TRBJ2-1	TRBV12-3/TRBV12-4	TGTGCCAGCAGGGGGATGGGGGGAGTATCTTACAATGAGCAGTTCTTC	CASRGMGGVSYNEQFF
many	TRBD1	TRBJ2-2	TRBV5-5	TGTGCCAGCAGCAGATCGGGGACAGACACCGGGGAGCTGTTTTTT	CASSRSGTDTGELFF
many	NA	TRBJ1-2	TRBV20-1	TGCAGTGCCATAGCTCCCTTCGGAGTTCGGGACACGAACTATGGCTACACCTTC	CSAIAPFGVRDTNYGYTF
NA	TRBD1	TRBJ1-6	TRBV5-6	TGTGCCAGCAGCTTGGCTGGGACAGTTTATAATTCACCCCTCCACTTT	CASSLAGTVYNSPLHF
NA	TRBD2	TRBJ2-3	TRBV10-3	TGTGCCATCGGGACTAGCGGGAATACGCAGTATTTT	CAIGTSGNTQYF
NA	TRBD1	TRBJ2-7	TRBV5-6	TGTGCCAGCAGCTGGGACAGATGGTCCTACGAGCAGTACTTC	CASSWDRWSYEQYF
NA	TRBD1	TRBJ1-5	TRBV28	TGTGCCAGCAGGGAACAGGGGGGGGACCGCAATCAGCCCCAGCATTTT	CASREQGGDRNQPQHF
NA	NA	TRBJ1-5	TRBV12-3/TRBV12-4	TGTGCCAGCAGTTGGGGGCCCAATCAGCCCCAGCATTTT	CASSWGPNQPQHF
NA	NA	TRBJ2-7	TRBV27	TGTGCCAGCTCAGATAGATTTTCCTACGAGCAGTACTTC	CASSDRFSYEQYF
few	NA	TRBJ2-1	TRBV9	TGTGCCAGCAGCGTAGAGGGTCACACTACTTACAATGAGCAGTTCTTC	CASSVEGHTTYNEQFF
NA	NA	TRBJ1-4	TRBV29-1	TGCAGCGCGGGGTTTAATGAAAAACTGTTTTTT	CSAGFNEKLFF
NA	NA	TRBJ2-7	TRBV6-1	TGTGCCAGCAGCTGGATGGATGGAGGCTCGGGGGGCTCCGAGCAGTACTTC	CASSWMDGGSGGSEQYF
few	NA	TRBJ2-6	TRBV30	TGTGCCTGGAGTGTACTTCGAACCTACGCCTCTGGGGCCAACGTCCTGACTTTC	CAWSVLRTYASGANVLTF
NA	TRBD2	TRBJ2-5	TRBV7-2	TGTGCCAGCGTCCGGGCTAGCGGGGTTCAAGAGACCCAGTACTTC	CASVRASGVQETQYF
few	NA	TRBJ1-1	TRBV2	TGTGCCAGCAAGTGGACGGACACTGAAGCTTTCTTT	CASKWTDTEAFF
few	NA	TRBJ1-1	TRBV4-3	TGCGCCAGCAGCCAAGCGGCAGGGCCTAACACTGAAGCTTTCTTT	CASSQAAGPNTEAFF
many	TRBD2	TRBJ2-3	TRBV6-1	TGTGCCAGCACCAATGGAGGGCGGGGGGCAGATACGCAGTATTTT	CASTNGGRGADTQYF
few	TRBD1	TRBJ2-2	TRBV19	TGTGCCAGTAGGCCGGGACAGGGTAAAACCGGGGAGCTGTTTTTT	CASRPGQGKTGELFF
few	NA	TRBJ2-1	TRBV25-1	TGTGCCAGCAGTGAATACGGCTTCAATGAGCAGTTCTTC	CASSEYGFNEQFF
NA	NA	TRBJ2-7	TRBV7-9	TGTGCCAGCAGCTTAGAGGGCCTGACACTAGGACCTTTCGAGCAGTACTTC	CASSLEGLTLGPFEQYF
few	NA	TRBJ2-7	TRBV10-2	TGCGCCAGCAGTGAATGGGGATCTCATTCTTCCTACGAGCAGTACTTC	CASSEWGSHSSYEQYF
few	NA	TRBJ2-2	TRBV20-1	TGCAGTGCTATACGGGGTCCCGGGGAGCTGTTTTTT	CSAIRGPGELFF